This TCR beta chain appears in the sequencing data of a study of T cell repertoires in cytomegalovirus infection. Study overall: The public TCR beta signatures pointed to both CMV infection and matching HLA type.

Study outcomes and limitations: CMV-specific TCR beta clonotypes restricted by HLA-C dominated the ex vivo response.

As concerns this clonotype: Its matching antigen is unknown.

One entry per CDR3 protein results from TCRdb running MiXCR on the reads. The data contain 300,000 or so distinct CDR3 sequences, more than 20% of them singletons. CDR1 is MNHEY and CDR2 is SMNVEV in the germline V gene (reference sequence). This CDR3 is 12 amino acids long. The V gene lost 3 bases and the J gene lost 8 bases, with 8 bases spanning the gap. Here the sequenced sample was cultured PBMCs, taken from culture after CMV antigen stimulation. The TCR originated in a human donor in good health (CMV status not recorded). Some clones in this sample may be carry-over from other donors' samples. The chain carries TRBV27 and TRBJ2-1, with D possibly matching TRBD2 (5 bases). CDR3 sequence (DNA): TGTGCCAGCAGTTTGCGGGCCCATGAGCAGTTCTTC. Amino acid sequence: CASSLRAHEQFF.